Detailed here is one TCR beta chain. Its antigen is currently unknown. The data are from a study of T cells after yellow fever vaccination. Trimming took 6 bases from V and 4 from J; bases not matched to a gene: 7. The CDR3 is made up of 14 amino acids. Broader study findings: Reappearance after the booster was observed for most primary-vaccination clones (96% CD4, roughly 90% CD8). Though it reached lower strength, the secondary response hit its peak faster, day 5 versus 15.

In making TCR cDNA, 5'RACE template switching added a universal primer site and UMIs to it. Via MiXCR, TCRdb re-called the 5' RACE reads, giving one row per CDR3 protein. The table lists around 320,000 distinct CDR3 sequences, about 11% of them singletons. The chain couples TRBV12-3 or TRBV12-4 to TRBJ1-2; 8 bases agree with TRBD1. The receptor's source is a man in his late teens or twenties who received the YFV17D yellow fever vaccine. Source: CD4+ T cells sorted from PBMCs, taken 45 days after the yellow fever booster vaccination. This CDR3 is CASRLQGEIYGYTF. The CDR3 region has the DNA TGTGCCAGCAGGCTACAGGGGGAGATCTATGGCTACACCTTC.